In this sample, the clone carrying this T cell receptor (beta chain) turned up a few times. Its antigen is not identified. Authors' analysis steps: Samples contained a median of approximately 100,000 TCRs, with a range of about 23,224 to 700,000. TCRdb re-called the RACE reads through MiXCR, storing one row per CDR3 protein. These V and J calls are TCRdb output, not the study's own analysis. The repertoire holds roughly 38,000 distinct CDR3 sequences, with 9.5% as singletons. These data originate in a study of human T cells and chemical hapten exposure. Study at large: Yields of TCR per sample differed, chiefly owing to small differences in pooled library volume.

Study results and limitations: The number of TCRs above 1 in 1000 frequency did not change after DPC sensitization.

This CDR3 region has 16 residues. Germline-derived CDR1 and CDR2 are ENHRY and SYGVKD. V lost 2 bases to trimming and J lost 0 bases; unmatched junction nucleotides: 1. Time point noted: patch test 3, about 24 weeks after DPC sensitization. The treatment is: therapeutic diphenylcyclopropenone sensitization with weekly scalp DPC. Unfractionated whole blood yielded total RNA. Blood was drawn before each patch test was applied. Source: whole blood, taken in connection with sensitization to the hapten diphenylcyclopropenone (DPC). This rearrangement joins TRBV10-3 to TRBJ1-5; 10 positions match TRBD1. This TCR derives from a man aged 50-60 years with alopecia areata. Some clones in this sample may be carry-over from other donors' samples. This chain's CDR3 is CAISEGQGDSNQPQHF. The CDR3 region has the DNA TGTGCCATCAGTGAGGGACAGGGGGATAGCAATCAGCCCCAGCATTTT.